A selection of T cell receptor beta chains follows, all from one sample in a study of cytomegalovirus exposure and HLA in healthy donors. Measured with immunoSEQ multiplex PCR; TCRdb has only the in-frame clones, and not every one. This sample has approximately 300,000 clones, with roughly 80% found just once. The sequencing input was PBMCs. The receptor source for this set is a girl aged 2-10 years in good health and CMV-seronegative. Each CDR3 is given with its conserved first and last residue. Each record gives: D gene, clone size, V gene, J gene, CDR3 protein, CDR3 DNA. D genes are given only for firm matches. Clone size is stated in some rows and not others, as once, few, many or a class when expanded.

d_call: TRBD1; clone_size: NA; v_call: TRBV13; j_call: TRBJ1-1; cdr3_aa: CASRIKAWDRVGGDFFEAFF; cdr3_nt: TGTGCCAGCAGAATAAAGGCATGGGACAGGGTTGGAGGGGACTTTTTTGAAGCTTTCTTT
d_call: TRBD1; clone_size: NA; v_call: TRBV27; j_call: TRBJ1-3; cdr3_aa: CANPSFVGQGTVASGNTIYF; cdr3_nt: TGTGCCAACCCATCCTTTGTGGGACAGGGGACGGTAGCCTCTGGAAACACCATATATTTT
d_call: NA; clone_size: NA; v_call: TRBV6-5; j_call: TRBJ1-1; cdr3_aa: CASSPPSPDTEAFF; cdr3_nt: TGTGCCAGCAGTCCCCCGAGCCCTGACACTGAAGCTTTCTTT
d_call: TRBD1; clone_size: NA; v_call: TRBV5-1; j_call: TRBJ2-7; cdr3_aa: CASSEPGQGDEQYF; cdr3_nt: TGCGCCAGCAGCGAACCGGGACAGGGGGACGAGCAGTACTTC
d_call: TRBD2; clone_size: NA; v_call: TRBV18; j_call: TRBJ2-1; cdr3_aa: CASSPPPCLAEFF; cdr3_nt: TGTGCCAGCTCACCACCTCCGTGTCTAGCGGAGTTCTTC
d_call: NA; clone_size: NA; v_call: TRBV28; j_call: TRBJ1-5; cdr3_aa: CASFTQVGQPQHF; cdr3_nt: TGTGCCAGCTTTACACAGGTCGGTCAGCCCCAGCATTTT
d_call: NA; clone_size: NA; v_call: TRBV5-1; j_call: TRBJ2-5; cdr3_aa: CASSLVRGTETQYF; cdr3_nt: TGCGCCAGCAGCTTGGTTAGGGGGACGGAGACCCAGTACTTC
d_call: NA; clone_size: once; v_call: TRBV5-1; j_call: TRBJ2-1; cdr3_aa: CASSLLRANNEQFF; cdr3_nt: TGCGCCAGCAGCTTGCTCAGGGCAAACAATGAGCAGTTCTTC
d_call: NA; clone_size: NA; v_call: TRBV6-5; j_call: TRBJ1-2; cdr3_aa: CASSYSGSRAYGYTF; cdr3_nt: TGTGCCAGCAGTTATTCGGGGAGTCGTGCCTATGGCTACACCTTC
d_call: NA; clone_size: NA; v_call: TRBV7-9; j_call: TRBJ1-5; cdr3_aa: CSSSEERQPQHF; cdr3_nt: TGTTCCAGCAGCGAGGAACGGCAGCCCCAGCATTTT
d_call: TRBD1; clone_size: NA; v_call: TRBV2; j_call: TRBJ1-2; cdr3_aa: CASSPTGGAYGYTF; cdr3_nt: TGTGCCAGCAGTCCGACAGGGGGCGCATATGGCTACACCTTC
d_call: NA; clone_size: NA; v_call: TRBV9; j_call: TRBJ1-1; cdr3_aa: CASSPKGGVGTEAFF; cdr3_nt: TGTGCCAGCAGCCCAAAAGGAGGGGTCGGGACTGAAGCTTTCTTT
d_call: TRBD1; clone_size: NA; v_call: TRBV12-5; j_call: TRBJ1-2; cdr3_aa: CASGFLPRKRQGGHGYTF; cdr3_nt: TGTGCTAGTGGTTTCCTCCCCCGCAAGAGACAGGGGGGCCATGGCTACACCTTC
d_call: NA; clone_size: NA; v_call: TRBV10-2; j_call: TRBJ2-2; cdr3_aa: CASKENGELFF; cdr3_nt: TGCGCCAGCAAGGAGAACGGGGAGCTGTTTTTT
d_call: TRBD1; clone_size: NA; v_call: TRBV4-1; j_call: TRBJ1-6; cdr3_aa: CASSQDVTGANSPLHF; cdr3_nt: TGCGCCAGCAGCCAAGATGTGACAGGGGCGAATTCACCCCTCCACTTT
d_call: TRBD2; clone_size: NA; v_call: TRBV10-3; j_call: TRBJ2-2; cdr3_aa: CAISDLASGRAGELFF; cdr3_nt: TGTGCCATCAGTGATCTGGCTAGCGGGAGAGCCGGGGAGCTGTTTTTT
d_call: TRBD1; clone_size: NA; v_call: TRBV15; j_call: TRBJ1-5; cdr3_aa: CATSTRDRAINQPQHF; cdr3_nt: TGTGCCACCAGCACGAGGGACAGGGCCATCAATCAGCCCCAGCATTTT
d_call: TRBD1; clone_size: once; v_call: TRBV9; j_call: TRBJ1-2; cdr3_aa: CASSVARDRVPYGYTF; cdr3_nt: TGTGCCAGCAGCGTAGCCCGGGACAGGGTCCCATATGGCTACACCTTC
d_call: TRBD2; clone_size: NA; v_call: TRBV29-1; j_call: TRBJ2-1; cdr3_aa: CSVDPILARNEQFF; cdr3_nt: TGCAGCGTTGATCCCATACTAGCGAGGAATGAGCAGTTCTTC
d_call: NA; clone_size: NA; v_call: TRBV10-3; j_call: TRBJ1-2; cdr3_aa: CAIRQGVTYGYTF; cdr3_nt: TGTGCCATCAGACAGGGAGTCACCTATGGCTACACCTTC
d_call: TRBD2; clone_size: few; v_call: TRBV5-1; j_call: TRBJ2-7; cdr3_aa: CASSYGLAGGYEQYF; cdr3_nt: TGCGCCAGCAGCTACGGACTAGCGGGAGGTTACGAGCAGTACTTC
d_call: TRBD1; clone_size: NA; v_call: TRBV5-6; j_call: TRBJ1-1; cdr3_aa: CASSPGQGKRTWDTEAFF; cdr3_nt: TGTGCCAGCAGCCCCGGACAGGGGAAACGGACATGGGACACTGAAGCTTTCTTT